This entry lists 24 T cell receptor beta chains sequenced from one sample in a study of T-cell memory formation after mild COVID-19 (dated by TCRdb to the early 2020s). The method was 5' RACE. The listed sequencing device is Illumina NovaSeq 6000. TCRdb redid the processing of the public reads, applying fastp at Q25 and MiXCR, and retained in-frame beta chains. Each record represents a unique CDR3 protein, reported with the most common genes and DNA among its rows. The sample includes 410,000 or so distinct CDR3 sequences, with 23% observed a single time. Over 10% of the sample comes from the top ten. Sequencing was carried out using PBMCs or a T cell subset sorted from them (not recorded which). The receptors stem from an adult woman who had mild COVID-19 (a few samples of this study predate the infection). The sample titles of this study are shuffled in the database, so cell type and time point are left out; the donor was told from shared clones.

This clonotype was seen more than once but under ten times. The chain recombines TRBV25-1 with TRBJ1-1; 7 bases agree with TRBD1. The V segment lost 3 bases and the J segment 9 bases; nucleotides outside the gene matches: 10. The CDR3 runs to 14 residues. Germline CDR1 is MGHDK and CDR2 is SYGVNS. In DNA, the CDR3 is TGTGCCAGCAGTGACCGGCGATTGACAGGGAAAGCTTTCTTT. Protein product: CASSDRRLTGKAFF.

The gene calls are TRBV4-1 and TRBJ2-2, with unresolved D. Germline V gives CDR1 MGHRA, CDR2 YSYEKL. The CDR3 loop spans 15 amino acids. Trimming took 0 bases from V and 3 from J, leaving 8 bases between them. CDR3 residues: CASSQDRQYTGELFF. The CDR3 DNA reads as TGCGCCAGCAGCCAAGACCGGCAGTACACCGGGGAGCTGTTTTTT.

This clonotype has just a few counts. This chain uses TRBV5-1 with TRBJ1-1, with TRBD1 matching over 9 bases. The junction had 1 base not matched to a gene; V was cut back by 0 bases and J by 4 bases. This CDR3 contains 14 residues. Germline V gene sequence: CDR1 SGHRS, CDR2 YFSETQ. CDR3: CASSLGDRATEAFF. CDR3 DNA sequence: TGCGCCAGCAGCTTGGGGGACAGGGCCACTGAAGCTTTCTTT.

The chain is built from TRBV20-1 and TRBJ1-5; TRBD1 aligns across 9 bases. CDR1 and CDR2 from the germline V gene are DFQATT and SNEGSKA (reference sequence). J gave up 7 bases and V 4 bases, and 5 bases lay outside the gene matches. The CDR3 runs 13 residues. CDR3 protein: CSAKGQGWQPQHF. The CDR3 DNA follows: TGCAGTGCTAAGGGACAGGGCTGGCAGCCCCAGCATTTT.

This clonotype was observed at least ten times. The rearrangement joins TRBV29-1 to TRBJ2-1; D is perhaps TRBD1 (6 bases). With 4 bases removed from V and 9 bases from J, the gap between germline ends came to 10 bases. In germline, CDR1 is SQVTM, CDR2 ANQGSEA. The CDR3 has 11 residues. CDR3 protein: CSVGTAIEQFF. In DNA, the CDR3 is TGCAGCGTTGGGACAGCGATTGAGCAGTTCTTC.

The CDR3 DNA reads as TGTGCCAGCAGTTACGGGGAGGCCTACGAGCAGTACTTC. Translated, it gives CASSYGEAYEQYF. The rearrangement joins TRBV6-5 to TRBJ2-7; weak D call: TRBD2 (6 bases). Germline V CDR1 and CDR2: MNHEY, SVGAGI. The CDR3 runs 13 residues. With 2 bases removed from V and 2 bases from J, the gap between germline ends came to 7 bases.

The rearrangement joins TRBV27 to TRBJ2-1; D remains unclear. Per germline, CDR1 MNHEY and CDR2 SMNVEV (reference sequence). The CDR3 contains 13 residues. Between the trimmed V and J ends, which lost 5 bases and 5 bases, there was a span of 10 bases. The CDR3 protein is CASSPVMDNEQFF. CDR3 DNA: TGTGCCAGCAGTCCCGTTATGGACAATGAGCAGTTCTTC.

This clonotype was observed a few times. The chain joins TRBV7-9 to TRBJ1-4; possibly TRBD1 for D (5 bases). Trimming stripped 3 bases from V and 3 bases from J, with 11 bases between. The CDR3 runs to 15 residues. Germline CDR1 SEHNR, CDR2 FQNEAQ (reference sequence). Here the CDR3 DNA reads TGTGCCAGCAGCTTCCCTGGGACGGCTAATGAAAAACTGTTTTTT. Protein product: CASSFPGTANEKLFF.

Written as DNA, the CDR3 is TGTGCCAGCAGCCCTCAGGGTAACAATGAGCAGTTCTTC. Its protein is CASSPQGNNEQFF. The J gene is TRBJ2-1, the V gene TRBV5-6; D is possibly TRBD1 (5 bases). V was pared by 4 bases and J by 5 bases, with 10 bases between. In germline, CDR1 is SGHDT, CDR2 YYEEEE. The CDR3 contains 13 residues. The full variable domain, completed using reference TRBV5-6 and TRBJ2-1, is DAGVTQSPTHLIKTRGQQVTLRCSPKSGHDTVSWYQQALGQGPQFIFQYYEEEERQRGNFPDRFSGHQFPNYSSELNVNALLLGDSALYLCASSPQGNNEQFFGPGTRLTVL.

This clonotype appeared a few times. The chain joins TRBV4-1 to TRBJ2-7; D gene uncertain. CDR1 is MGHRA, CDR2 YSYEKL, per germline. V was trimmed by 1 base and J by 1 base, leaving 5 bases between them. CDR3 length equals 13 residues. As DNA, the CDR3 is TGCGCCAGCAGCCAAGTCCCATCCTACGAGCAGTACTTC. This gives the protein CASSQVPSYEQYF.

In its sample, this clonotype was seen once. Compared with germline, one end of the junction differs, possibly owing to a read error. The chain employs TRBV4-2 and TRBJ1-4; maybe TRBD1 (5 bases). The CDR3 has 16 amino acids. Per germline, CDR1 LGHNA and CDR2 YNFKEQ. As DNA, the CDR3 is TGTGCCAGCAGCCAAGATCCGGGCACCCGAGGGGAAAGACTGTTTTTT. Translated, it gives CASSQDPGTRGERLFF.

This clonotype was found a few times. The V call is TRBV6-2 or TRBV6-3, the J call TRBJ2-1, with D perhaps TRBD1 or TRBD2 (5 bases each). Germline V CDR1 and CDR2: MNHEY, SVGEGT. The length of the CDR3 is 15 residues. The ends were cut back, 2 bases at V and 7 bases at J, with 15 bases in the middle. CDR3 residues: CASSYPPYRTNEQFF. CDR3 sequence (DNA): TGTGCCAGCAGTTACCCTCCCTACAGGACTAATGAGCAGTTCTTC.

This clonotype came up a few times. The rearrangement links TRBV12-3 or TRBV12-4 to TRBJ1-1, with D possibly matching TRBD1 (5 bases). The CDR3 is made up of 13 amino acids. Trimming removed 3 bases at V and 6 bases at J, with 11 bases between. Written as DNA, the CDR3 is TGTGCCAGCAGTTTCATGAGAGGGGCTGAAGCTTTCTTT. Its protein is CASSFMRGAEAFF.

V is TRBV12-3 or TRBV12-4 and J is TRBJ1-1; 7 positions agree with TRBD1. Trimming removed 5 bases from V and 2 bases from J; junction bases left unmatched: 8. This CDR3 comprises 15 residues. The CDR3 nucleotides are TGTGCCAGCAGTACTACAGGGGTTGGTAACACTGAAGCTTTCTTT. This gives the protein CASSTTGVGNTEAFF.

This clonotype was seen at least ten times. The V call is TRBV5-1, the J call TRBJ2-3, with D perhaps being TRBD1 or TRBD2 (6 bases each). V shed 1 base and J shed 0 bases, with 21 bases lying between them. Germline V gene data show CDR1 as SGHRS and CDR2 as YFSETQ. The CDR3 loop spans 19 amino acids. The CDR3 spells CASSLPRDNPVISTDTQYF. For the CDR3, the DNA is TGCGCCAGCAGCTTGCCGCGGGACAATCCCGTTATTAGCACAGATACGCAGTATTTT.

This clonotype was found a few times. The V and J genes are TRBV29-1 and TRBJ2-3; 7 nucleotides agree with TRBD2. This CDR3 comprises 14 residues. The J segment lost 1 base and the V segment lost 5 bases, leaving 6 bases of the junction unmatched. CDR1 and CDR2 from the germline V gene are SQVTM and ANQGSEA. CDR3 loop: CSVKVAGGTDTQYF. CDR3 DNA sequence: TGCAGCGTTAAAGTGGCGGGGGGCACAGATACGCAGTATTTT.

The chain uses TRBV7-4 and TRBJ2-5, with TRBD2 matching 9 bases. CDR1 is SGHVT and CDR2 is SQSDAQ in the germline V gene. Trimming took 1 base from V and 0 from J; bases not matched to a gene: 15. This CDR3 comprises 20 residues. Here the CDR3 reads CASSLVWREGGLGYQETQYF. The CDR3 DNA reads as TGTGCCAGCAGCTTAGTATGGCGGGAGGGAGGACTGGGGTACCAAGAGACCCAGTACTTC.

The chain uses TRBV12-3 or TRBV12-4 and TRBJ2-7; TRBD2 is a possible D gene (5 bases). This CDR3 is built from 13 residues. Trimming took 3 bases from V and 5 from J, leaving 11 bases between them. CDR3 region: CASSFFPADEQYF. The CDR3, as DNA: TGTGCCAGCAGTTTTTTCCCAGCGGACGAGCAGTACTTC.

V gene TRBV2 combines with J gene TRBJ2-6; D gene unclear. The V end was cut by 8 bases, the J end by 0 bases, with 8 bases between. CDR3 length: 14 residues. Germline V gene data show CDR1 as SNHLY and CDR2 as FYNNEI. The CDR3 coding sequence is TGTGCCAGCGCCATTAGCTCTGGGGCCAACGTCCTGACTTTC. It is translated as CASAISSGANVLTF.

The V and J genes are TRBV24-1 and TRBJ1-1; D gene ambiguous. CDR3 length: 14 amino acids. CDR1 and CDR2 (germline): KGHDR, SFDVKD. The ends were cut back, 8 bases at V and 1 base at J, with 13 bases in the middle. The CDR3 region has the DNA TGTGCCACCAACCTAGTGGACGGGAACACTGAAGCTTTCTTT. It encodes CATNLVDGNTEAFF.

The rearrangement links TRBV6-4 to TRBJ1-1, with TRBD1 as a possible D gene (5 bases). From germline, CDR1 is MRHNA and CDR2 SNTAGT. The CDR3 is made up of 15 amino acids. The V gene lost 6 bases and the J gene lost 1 base, with 15 bases spanning the gap. The CDR3 sequence is CASSYRDLTNTEAFF. The DNA of the CDR3 is TGTGCCAGCAGCTACCGGGACCTAACGAACACTGAAGCTTTCTTT.

The chain has TRBV5-1 and TRBJ2-2, with 7 bases identical to TRBD2. Trimming took 2 bases from V and 2 from J; bases not matched to a gene: 3. Germline V gene sequence: CDR1 SGHRS, CDR2 YFSETQ. CDR3 length: 15 amino acids. CDR3 DNA sequence: TGCGCCAGCAGCTTCCTAGCGGAAAACACCGGGGAGCTGTTTTTT. Residues: CASSFLAENTGELFF.

Written as DNA, the CDR3 is TGTGCCAGCAGCTTTTGTAGCGGCTCCTACGAGCAGTACTTC. This sequence encodes CASSFCSGSYEQYF. J is TRBJ2-7 and V is TRBV11-3, with D perhaps TRBD2 (6 bases). The CDR3 consists of 14 residues. Trimming pared 3 bases from V and 0 bases from J, leaving 9 bases between. Germline V lookup: CDR1 SGHNT, CDR2 YENEEA.

This clonotype turned up a few times. The rearrangement uses TRBV6-5 and TRBJ2-7, with D perhaps matching TRBD1 (5 bases). The CDR3 is 14 amino acids. The V gene's germline CDR1 is MNHEY and CDR2 SVGAGI. Trimming removed 5 bases from V and 5 bases from J, with 16 bases in between. The CDR3 DNA sequence: TGTGCCAGCAGTACCAGGGTAGTTTTCGACGAGCAGTACTTC. Translating gives CASSTRVVFDEQYF.